One and the same sample provided the 20 T cell receptor beta chains below, sequenced in a study of blood T cells in healthy people across ages. Using a J-beta primer mix together with a sample-barcoded 5' primer, a second PCR was run for 7 to 11 cycles. TCRdb itself ran the 5' RACE reads through MiXCR, one entry per CDR3 protein. The sample lists around 750,000 distinct CDR3 sequences, less than 70% occurring once. Sequenced input: blood. These receptors were taken from a man older than 75 in good health.

This chain connects TRBV20-1 to TRBJ1-4; maybe TRBD1 (5 bases). The V end was cut by 7 bases, the J end by 0 bases, with 9 bases between. CDR3 length equals 13 residues. Germline lookup yields CDR1 DFQATT and CDR2 SNEGSKA (reference sequence). CDR3 amino acids: CSVRDSTNEKLFF. The DNA of the CDR3 is TGCAGTGTACGGGACTCAACTAATGAAAAACTGTTTTTT.

The V gene is TRBV5-1, the J gene TRBJ2-7; 8 bases match TRBD1. Germline CDR1 SGHRS, CDR2 YFSETQ. This CDR3 is built from 16 residues. J gave up 6 bases and V 5 bases, and 16 bases lay outside the gene matches. This CDR3 is CASSSTRTGIRGEQYF. Written as DNA, the CDR3 is TGCGCCAGCAGTTCCACCCGGACAGGGATACGTGGCGAGCAGTACTTC. The full variable domain, with the rest looked up from reference TRBV5-1 and TRBJ2-7, is KAGVTQTPRYLIKTRGQQVTLSCSPISGHRSVSWYQQTPGQGLQFLFEYFSETQRNKGNFPGRFSGRQFSNSRSEMNVSTLELGDSALYLCASSSTRTGIRGEQYFGPGTRLTVT.

J is TRBJ1-1 and V is TRBV20-1; no clear D gene. The V gene lost 0 bases and the J gene lost 3 bases, with 17 bases spanning the gap. The V gene's germline CDR1 is DFQATT and CDR2 SNEGSKA (reference sequence). The CDR3 covers 16 residues. CDR3 protein: CSARELGRTVHTEAFF. The CDR3 DNA sequence: TGCAGTGCTAGAGAGTTAGGACGTACAGTACACACTGAAGCTTTCTTT.

V usage is TRBV2 and J usage is TRBJ2-7, with D possibly matching TRBD2 (5 bases). V lost 5 bases, J lost 6 bases, and 17 bases lay in between. Germline CDR1 reads SNHLY; CDR2 reads FYNNEI. The CDR3 sequence is 14 residues long. The CDR3, as DNA: TGTGCCAGCAGTATGAGGGAGAGGGATCCCGAGCAGTACTTC. As protein: CASSMRERDPEQYF. The entire variable domain, with the rest obtained from reference TRBV2 and TRBJ2-7, is as follows: EPEVTQTPSHQVTQMGQEVILRCVPISNHLYFYWYRQILGQKVEFLVSFYNNEISEKSEIFDDQFSVERPDGSNFTLKIRSTKLEDSAMYFCASSMRERDPEQYFGPGTRLTVT.

A few counts support this clonotype. This rearrangement joins TRBV6-6 to TRBJ2-4; maybe TRBD2 (7 bases). The CDR3 loop spans 11 amino acids. Germline CDR1 and CDR2: MNHNY and SVGAGI (reference sequence). With 9 bases removed from V and 8 bases from J, the gap between germline ends came to 11 bases. The CDR3 sequence is CASRGGDIQYF. The CDR3 coding sequence is TGTGCCAGTAGGGGGGGAGACATTCAGTACTTC.

This clonotype has a handful of counts. The rearrangement uses TRBV20-1 and TRBJ1-2; no reliable D call. Deletions cut 0 bases from V and 8 bases from J, with 22 bases between. CDR3 size: 16 residues. Germline CDR1 DFQATT, CDR2 SNEGSKA (reference sequence). The CDR3 DNA is TGCAGTGCTAGAGATCTCCGCCTCGGGCCCCGGTGGGGCTACACCTTC. It codes for CSARDLRLGPRWGYTF.

The table lists this clonotype with a few counts. CDR3 sequence: CASSYLAPNEKLFF. CDR3 bases: TGTGCCAGCAGTTACTTGGCTCCTAATGAAAAACTGTTTTTT. The V call is TRBV6-6, the J call TRBJ1-4; D is undetermined. The germline V gene has CDR1 MNHNY and CDR2 SVGAGI (reference sequence). The V gene lost 1 base and the J gene lost 3 bases, with 6 bases spanning the gap. The CDR3 runs 14 residues.

The chain employs TRBV12-3 or TRBV12-4 and TRBJ1-1, with unresolved D. V lost 6 bases, J lost 0 bases, and 11 bases lay in between. CDR3 length: 14 residues. CDR3 in amino acids: CASSPSSLNTEAFF. In DNA form, the CDR3 reads TGTGCCAGCAGCCCCTCCAGCCTGAACACTGAAGCTTTCTTT.

This clonotype was recorded a few times. The chain couples TRBV6-6 to TRBJ1-6; 9 bases align to TRBD1. V lost 5 bases to trimming and J lost 7 bases; unmatched junction nucleotides: 9. CDR1 MNHNY and CDR2 SVGAGI come from the germline V gene (reference sequence). CDR3 length equals 16 residues. For the CDR3, the DNA is TGTGCCAGCAGTCTACAGGGGGCGGTGAGGAATTCACCCCTCCACTTT. This translates into CASSLQGAVRNSPLHF.

J is TRBJ1-1 and V is TRBV3-1, with D hard to call. The ends were cut back, 5 bases at V and 0 bases at J, with 7 bases in the middle. The CDR3 spans 13 residues. Germline V gene sequence: CDR1 LGHDT, CDR2 YNNKEL (reference sequence). The CDR3 is CASSATMNTEAFF. CDR3 nucleotides: TGTGCCAGCAGCGCTACGATGAACACTGAAGCTTTCTTT.

The chain is built from TRBV7-2 and TRBJ2-1; D not certain. Germline-derived CDR1 and CDR2 are SGHTA and FQGNSA. The CDR3 totals 15 residues. Trimming pared 1 base from V and 0 bases from J, leaving 7 bases between. CDR3 loop: CASSLVTRSYNEQFF. In nucleotides, the CDR3 is TGTGCCAGCAGCTTAGTAACCCGCTCCTACAATGAGCAGTTCTTC.

This clonotype was picked up a small number of times. The chain employs TRBV15 and TRBJ2-1; tentative D call: TRBD2 (6 bases). The CDR3 contains 18 residues. Trimming cost V 0 bases and J 3 bases, with 18 bases left between them. Germline V gene sequence: CDR1 LNHNV, CDR2 YYDKDF (reference sequence). CDR3 sequence (DNA): TGTGCCACCAGCAGAGATCGGGGTGCGGGAAGCCGCTACAATGAGCAGTTCTTC. This codes for CATSRDRGAGSRYNEQFF.

In its sample, this clonotype was seen a few times. A much larger clone differs by one base, so this may be a read error. V usage is TRBV12-3 or TRBV12-4 and J usage is TRBJ2-1, with D unclear. The germline V and J ends were trimmed by 5 bases and 2 bases, with 10 bases remaining between them. This CDR3 has 14 amino acids. The CDR3 protein is CASSARFTYNEQFF. The CDR3, as DNA: TGTGCCAGCAGTGCCCGGTTTACCTACAATGAGCAGTTCTTC.

This clonotype was found a few times. The J gene is TRBJ2-1, the V gene TRBV12-3 or TRBV12-4; 12 positions agree with TRBD2. The V gene end was trimmed by 5 bases and the J gene end by 3 bases; junction bases not matched to a gene: 2. The CDR3 length is 15 residues. CDR3 region: CASSPSGRVYNEQFF. The CDR3 coding sequence is TGTGCCAGCAGTCCTAGCGGGAGGGTCTACAATGAGCAGTTCTTC.

The chain recombines TRBV7-9 with TRBJ1-4; D remains ambiguous. The ends were cut back, 1 base at V and 3 bases at J, with 9 bases in the middle. The CDR3 is made up of 15 amino acids. Germline V gives CDR1 SEHNR, CDR2 FQNEAQ (reference sequence). CDR3 in amino acids: CASSLVRGSNEKLFF. CDR3 DNA: TGTGCCAGCAGCTTAGTACGTGGGTCTAATGAAAAACTGTTTTTT.

A few counts support this clonotype. The chain couples TRBV6-2 or TRBV6-3 to TRBJ2-5, with TRBD2 identical over 10 bases. Per germline, CDR1 MNHEY and CDR2 SVGEGT. After removal of 3 bases from V and 4 bases from J, the junction contained 11 bases not matched to a gene. There are 17 residues in the CDR3. The CDR3 DNA sequence: TGTGCCAGCAGTTATCGCCCTAGCGGGGGCCACCGAGAGACCCAGTACTTC. It translates to CASSYRPSGGHRETQYF.

In this sample, this clonotype turned up a few times. This sequence joins TRBV5-1 and TRBJ2-7; TRBD1 matches 7 bases. CDR3 length equals 15 residues. The ends lost 4 bases at V and 0 bases at J; junction bases unmatched: 7. Looked up from germline, CDR1 is SGHRS and CDR2 is YFSETQ. CDR3 bases: TGCGCCAGCAGCCCTATACAGGGGAACTCCTACGAGCAGTACTTC. Translation: CASSPIQGNSYEQYF.

There are a few counts of this clonotype. CDR3 in DNA: TGTGCCAGCAGCTTAACGGGCGGGGAAAGTACCCAGTACTTC. As protein: CASSLTGGESTQYF. The V gene is TRBV7-3, the J gene TRBJ2-5; possible D gene TRBD2, 6 bases. This CDR3 spans 14 amino acids. V shed 0 bases and J shed 8 bases, with 13 bases lying between them. CDR1 and CDR2 (germline): SGHTA, FQGTGA. The variable domain in full, with the rest retrieved from reference TRBV7-3 and TRBJ2-5, is GAGVSQTPSNKVTEKGKYVELRCDPISGHTALYWYRQSLGQGPEFLIYFQGTGAADDSGLPNDRFFAVRPEGSVSTLKIQRTERGDSAVYLCASSLTGGESTQYFGPGTRLLVL.

The chain recombines TRBV7-8 with TRBJ2-7, with 10 bases identical to TRBD2. V lost 0 bases and J lost 5; bases outside the gene matches: 1. Germline assignment: CDR1 SGHVS and CDR2 FQNEAQ. This CDR3 is built from 14 residues. CDR3 residues: CASSLASGRNEQYF. CDR3 nucleotides: TGTGCCAGCAGCTTAGCTAGCGGGAGGAACGAGCAGTACTTC.

There are a few counts of this clonotype. The V and J genes are TRBV29-1 and TRBJ2-7; D not certain. Germline V gene sequence: CDR1 SQVTM, CDR2 ANQGSEA. With 5 bases removed from V and 0 bases from J, the gap between germline ends came to 8 bases. The CDR3 runs to 12 residues. CDR3 residues: CSVRKDSYEQYF. CDR3 coding DNA: TGCAGCGTTCGAAAGGACTCCTACGAGCAGTACTTC.